This is a list of T cell receptor beta chains from one sample in a study of T-cell reconstitution after alpha-beta-depleted transplantation in children. One entry per CDR3 protein, called by TCRdb with MiXCR from the PCR reads. The repertoire consists of about 640,000 distinct CDR3 sequences, with roughly 17% occurring once and the leading ten covering 1.1%. Sample: PBMCs from the stem cell graft donor, taken from the stem cell graft. The source is a human donor who donated a stem cell graft to a child with acute myeloid leukemia. The CDR3 runs from the conserved cysteine through the conserved F or W. The D gene is left open where the match is weak. Size tells how often a clone was seen (once, few, many) or the class of an expanded clone, and some rows leave it out.

abundance: many
d_gene: -
j_gene: TRBJ2-2
len: 14
v_gene: TRBV15
CDR3aa: CATSRDLDVGELFF
CDR3nt: TGTGCCACCAGCAGAGATCTAGACGTCGGGGAGCTGTTTTTT

abundance: many
d_gene: -
j_gene: TRBJ1-5
len: 14
v_gene: TRBV5-5
CDR3aa: CASSADGLKRPQHF
CDR3nt: TGTGCCAGCAGCGCGGACGGCTTAAAGAGGCCCCAGCATTTT

abundance: -
d_gene: -
j_gene: TRBJ1-3
len: 12
v_gene: TRBV5-1
CDR3aa: CASTGSGNTIYF
CDR3nt: TGCGCCAGTACAGGTTCTGGAAACACCATATATTTT

abundance: -
d_gene: -
j_gene: TRBJ2-2
len: 15
v_gene: TRBV6-1
CDR3aa: CASHSVPWDTGELFF
CDR3nt: TGTGCCAGCCATTCAGTCCCATGGGACACCGGGGAGCTGTTTTTT

abundance: many
d_gene: -
j_gene: TRBJ2-1
len: 19
v_gene: TRBV29-1
CDR3aa: CSVEDPGLRIPLSYNEQFF
CDR3nt: TGCAGCGTTGAAGATCCGGGACTCCGGATACCTCTTAGCTACAATGAGCAGTTCTTC

abundance: many
d_gene: TRBD2
j_gene: TRBJ2-1
len: 15
v_gene: TRBV20-1
CDR3aa: CSAITGTSSYNEQFF
CDR3nt: TGCAGTGCCATCACCGGGACTAGCTCCTACAATGAGCAGTTCTTC

abundance: many
d_gene: -
j_gene: TRBJ2-1
len: 14
v_gene: TRBV7-2
CDR3aa: CASSLARPGNEQFF
CDR3nt: TGTGCCAGCAGCTTAGCGCGACCTGGCAATGAGCAGTTCTTC

abundance: few
d_gene: TRBD1
j_gene: TRBJ2-5
len: 14
v_gene: TRBV7-2
CDR3aa: CASSFNRGAETQYF
CDR3nt: TGTGCCAGCAGCTTTAACAGGGGAGCAGAGACCCAGTACTTC

abundance: many
d_gene: TRBD1
j_gene: TRBJ1-1
len: 15
v_gene: TRBV7-9
CDR3aa: CASSLQTGPNTEAFF
CDR3nt: TGTGCCAGCAGCTTACAGACAGGGCCGAACACTGAAGCTTTCTTT

abundance: few
d_gene: -
j_gene: TRBJ2-2
len: 13
v_gene: TRBV18
CDR3aa: CASSPKETGELFF
CDR3nt: TGTGCCAGCTCACCAAAGGAGACCGGGGAGCTGTTTTTT

abundance: few
d_gene: -
j_gene: TRBJ2-3
len: 14
v_gene: TRBV5-6
CDR3aa: CASSSPQGTDTQYF
CDR3nt: TGTGCCAGCAGCTCCCCCCAGGGCACAGATACGCAGTATTTT

abundance: few
d_gene: -
j_gene: TRBJ2-7
len: 15
v_gene: TRBV5-5
CDR3aa: CASSSLTTVSSEQYF
CDR3nt: TGTGCCAGCAGCTCACTAACGACAGTTTCTAGCGAGCAGTACTTC

abundance: many
d_gene: TRBD2
j_gene: TRBJ2-5
len: 14
v_gene: TRBV20-1
CDR3aa: CSATTTSGGWDQYF
CDR3nt: TGCAGTGCTACAACGACTAGCGGGGGTTGGGACCAGTACTTC

abundance: many
d_gene: -
j_gene: TRBJ1-6
len: 15
v_gene: TRBV10-3
CDR3aa: CAIRPARGENSPLHF
CDR3nt: TGTGCCATCAGGCCAGCCAGGGGAGAGAATTCACCCCTCCACTTT